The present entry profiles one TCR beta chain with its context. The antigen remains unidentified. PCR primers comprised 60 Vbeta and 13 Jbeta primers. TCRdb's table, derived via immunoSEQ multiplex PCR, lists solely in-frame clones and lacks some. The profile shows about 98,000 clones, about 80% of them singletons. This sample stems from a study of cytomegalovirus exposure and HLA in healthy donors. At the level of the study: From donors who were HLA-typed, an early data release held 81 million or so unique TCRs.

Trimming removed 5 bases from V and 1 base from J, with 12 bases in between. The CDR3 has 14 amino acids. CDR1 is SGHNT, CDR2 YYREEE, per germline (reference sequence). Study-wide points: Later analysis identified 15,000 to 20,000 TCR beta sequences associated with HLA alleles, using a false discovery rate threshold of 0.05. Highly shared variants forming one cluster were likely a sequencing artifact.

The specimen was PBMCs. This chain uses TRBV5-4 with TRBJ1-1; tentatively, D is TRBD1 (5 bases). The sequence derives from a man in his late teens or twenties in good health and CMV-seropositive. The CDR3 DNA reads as TGTGCCAGCAGTCCGGGACTCGGGAACACTGAAGCTTTCTTT. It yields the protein CASSPGLGNTEAFF.